This TCR beta chain originates from a study of blood T cell repertoires in COVID-19. Between the trimmed V and J ends, which lost 2 bases and 4 bases, there was a span of 12 bases. The germline CDR1 and CDR2 sequences are SGHNT and YYREEE (reference sequence). The CDR3 runs to 14 residues. In this sample, this clone turned up a few times. Sequencing used immunoSEQ multiplex PCR; TCRdb keeps in-frame clones, though not all of them. This table has over 450,000 clones, approximately 88% appearing once. This chain links TRBV5-4 with TRBJ1-2; D gene unclear. The sequence was obtained from a woman aged 45-59 years with COVID-19, enrolled during active disease. The specimen sequenced was peripheral blood. The CDR3 coding sequence is TGTGCCAGCAGCTTCTACGGTAGCACCTATGGCTACACCTTC. This codes for CASSFYGSTYGYTF.